The 6 T cell receptor beta chains presented below share a single source sample, sequenced in a study of graft-versus-host responses after intestinal transplantation. The repertoire was sequenced with immunoSEQ multiplex PCR; TCRdb's copy has only in-frame clones and lacks some. Of some 110,000 clones listed, around 94% are singletons. These TCRs are of unknown antigen specificity. The material was unstimulated CD8+ T cells sorted from spleen or lymph node cells, obtained before transplant. The receptors shown here come from a human donor who was the organ donor for an intestinal transplant.

This chain connects TRBV21-1 to TRBJ1-5. TRBV21-1 is flagged as a pseudogene. The CDR3 has 12 residues. CDR3 in amino acids: CASSAGNQPQHF. CDR3 sequence (DNA): TGTGCCAGCAGCGCGGGAAATCAGCCCCAGCATTTT.

This clone was counted once. The V call is TRBV13, the J call TRBJ1-1; D perhaps matches TRBD1 (5 bases). The germline V gene encodes CDR1 PRHDT and CDR2 FYEKMQ (reference sequence). Deletions cut 4 bases from V and 7 bases from J, with 16 bases between. CDR3 length: 14 amino acids. The CDR3 loop is CASSSGGGADEAFF. CDR3 in DNA: TGTGCCAGCAGCTCGGGTGGAGGGGCCGATGAAGCTTTCTTT.

The chain combines TRBV27 with TRBJ1-5; possibly TRBD1 for D (6 bases). The V gene's germline CDR1 is MNHEY and CDR2 SMNVEV (reference sequence). With 5 bases removed from V and 10 bases from J, the gap between germline ends came to 15 bases. The CDR3 loop spans 13 amino acids. The CDR3 spells CASSPGHGQPQHF. CDR3 bases: TGTGCCAGCAGTCCGGGACACGGCCAACCCCAGCATTTT.

The chain recombines TRBV7-2 with TRBJ2-1; 14 bases fit TRBD2. J gave up 9 bases and V 6 bases, and 7 bases lay outside the gene matches. Germline loops: CDR1 SGHTA, CDR2 FQGNSA. The CDR3 sequence is 15 residues long. CDR3 loop: CASRTSGRAPGEQFF. Written as DNA, the CDR3 is TGTGCCAGCAGGACTAGCGGGAGGGCCCCTGGTGAGCAGTTCTTC.

The rearrangement joins TRBV7-9 to TRBJ2-2; D not certain. Germline-derived CDR1 and CDR2 are SEHNR and FQNEAQ (reference sequence). Between the trimmed V and J ends, which lost 5 bases and 7 bases, there was a span of 14 bases. The CDR3 has 14 residues. CDR3 loop: CASSALPWDGELFF. The CDR3 coding sequence is TGTGCCAGCAGCGCACTACCTTGGGACGGGGAGCTGTTTTTT.

This clone has just one count. This chain connects TRBV27 to TRBJ1-1; D unclear. The CDR3 is 13 residues long. V was trimmed by 3 bases and J by 2 bases, leaving 7 bases between them. Germline V CDR1 and CDR2: MNHEY, SMNVEV (reference sequence). The chain's CDR3 is CASSFRGNTEAFF. The CDR3 DNA reads as TGTGCCAGCAGTTTCCGCGGAAACACTGAAGCTTTCTTT.